What follows are 11 T cell receptor beta chains derived from one specimen sequenced in a study of T cell changes during pregnancy in multiple sclerosis. The data were produced by immunoSEQ multiplex PCR, yet TCRdb's version contains in-frame clones alone and is incomplete. Among around 100,000 clones listed, less than 95% were seen once. Sequencing used peripheral blood, obtained in the second trimester of pregnancy. These receptors were taken from a female donor in good health, enrolled as a control in a pregnancy study.

The rearrangement joins TRBV12-5 to TRBJ1-2, with D uncertain. V dropped 1 base and J dropped 4 bases, with 7 bases sitting between them. The CDR3 totals 13 residues. Germline CDR1 is LGHNT and CDR2 is FRNRAP. This chain's CDR3 is CASGLDSSYGYTF. For the CDR3, the DNA is TGTGCTAGTGGTTTGGACAGCTCCTATGGCTACACCTTC.

The chain is built from TRBV11-3 and TRBJ2-1; maybe TRBD2 (6 bases). This CDR3 has 18 amino acids. Germline V gene data show CDR1 as SGHNT and CDR2 as YENEEA. Trimming removed 5 bases at V and 1 base at J, with 21 bases between. The CDR3 coding sequence is TGTGCCAGCAGCCCGTCTTGGGTGACGGGAGATTCCTACAATGAGCAGTTCTTC. Translating it yields CASSPSWVTGDSYNEQFF.

This clone has only a few counts. The rearrangement uses TRBV18 and TRBJ2-7; D may be TRBD1 (5 bases). The germline V gene has CDR1 KGHSH and CDR2 LQKENI. Trimming stripped 6 bases from V and 6 bases from J, with 18 bases between. The CDR3 runs to 14 residues. The CDR3 DNA follows: TGTGCCAGCTCCCGGAGTGGGGCCGAGGCCGAGCAGTACTTC. Its translation: CASSRSGAEAEQYF.

This chain connects TRBV28 to TRBJ1-5; a weak D match, TRBD1 (5 bases). The CDR3 is made up of 14 amino acids. Trimming took off 6 bases at V and 2 bases at J, with 11 bases between the two ends. Germline V lookup: CDR1 MDHEN, CDR2 SYDVKM. DNA of the CDR3: TGTGCCAGCAGCCCAAGGGGTGGCAATCAGCCCCAGCATTTT. It specifies CASSPRGGNQPQHF.

This clone was seen just once. This chain uses TRBV21-1 with TRBJ1-1; whether TRBD1, the table's D call, matches the DNA was not checked. TRBV21-1 constitutes a pseudogene. The length of the CDR3 is 16 residues. The CDR3 DNA follows: TGTGCCAGCAGCAACCGATCTTTTCAGGCGCTGATTGAAGCTTTCTTT. It specifies CASSNRSFQALIEAFF.

The chain carries TRBV6-1 and TRBJ2-7, with TRBD2 as a possible D gene (6 bases). V gave up 3 bases and J gave up 4 bases, with 7 bases separating them. The CDR3 runs to 12 residues. Looked up from germline, CDR1 is MNHNS and CDR2 is SASEGT. DNA for the CDR3: TGTGCCAGCAGTGAGGGGACTTACGAGCAGTACTTC. Translation: CASSEGTYEQYF.

The V and J genes are TRBV5-1 and TRBJ2-3, with 10 bases that match TRBD2. The CDR3 loop spans 15 amino acids. V was pared by 5 bases and J by 3 bases, with 6 bases of the junction left unmatched. Germline assignment: CDR1 SGHRS and CDR2 YFSETQ. The CDR3 DNA reads as TGCGCCAGCAGGGGGGCTAGCGGGGGTACAGATACGCAGTATTTT. Translation: CASRGASGGTDTQYF.

V is TRBV6-1 and J is TRBJ1-5; perhaps TRBD1 as D (5 bases). The CDR3 runs 14 residues. Germline lookup yields CDR1 MNHNS and CDR2 SASEGT. Trimming shortened V by 7 bases and J by 4 bases, and 14 bases separated the two germline ends. CDR3 DNA sequence: TGTGCCAGCATCGATTACAGGCCTAATCAGCCCCAGCATTTT. Protein: CASIDYRPNQPQHF.

The rearrangement links TRBV5-8 to TRBJ1-2; perhaps TRBD1 as D (5 bases). CDR1 and CDR2 from the germline V gene are SGHTS and YDEGEE. The CDR3 extends over 13 amino acids. The ends were cut back, 0 bases at V and 8 bases at J, with 11 bases in the middle. The DNA for the CDR3 is TGTGCCAGCAGCTTGGTAGTAGGGGAAGGCTACACCTTC. This codes for CASSLVVGEGYTF.

The rearrangement joins TRBV11-2 to TRBJ1-3, with 8 bases fitting TRBD1. The V and J ends lost 3 bases and 2 bases, in that order; junction bases with no gene match: 6. Germline assignment: CDR1 SGHAT and CDR2 FQNNGV. The CDR3 covers 16 residues. In nucleotides, the CDR3 is TGTGCCAGCAGCTTCGACAGGGGTAGGGCTGGAAACACCATATATTTT. This codes for CASSFDRGRAGNTIYF. Drawing the rest from reference TRBV11-2 and TRBJ1-3, the complete variable domain is EAGVAQSPRYKIIEKRQSVAFWCNPISGHATLYWYQQILGQGPKLLIQFQNNGVVDDSQLPKDRFSAERLKGVDSTLKIQPAKLEDSAVYLCASSFDRGRAGNTIYFGEGSWLTVV.

V gene TRBV27 combines with J gene TRBJ1-2, with 9 positions matching TRBD1. CDR1 and CDR2 from the germline V gene are MNHEY and SMNVEV (reference sequence). The CDR3 extends over 15 amino acids. Trimming took 5 bases from V and 1 from J; bases not matched to a gene: 5. CDR3 nucleotides: TGTGCCAGCAGTAAGGGACAGGGCATTAACTATGGCTACACCTTC. Its protein is CASSKGQGINYGYTF.